The 20 T cell receptor beta chains listed next were all sequenced from one sample in a study of cytomegalovirus exposure and HLA in healthy donors. Primers for the PCR totalled 60 Vbeta and 13 Jbeta. Assay: immunoSEQ multiplex PCR; the TCRdb copy retains only in-frame clones and omits some. The sample shows around 150,000 clones, 65% to 75% of them seen only once. The sample comprised PBMCs. These receptors all come from a man in his 60s in good health and CMV-seronegative.

CDR3 sequence: CASSFGLVLGTDTQYF. Written as DNA, the CDR3 is TGTGCCAGCAGTTTCGGACTAGTTCTGGGCACAGATACGCAGTATTTT. This chain joins TRBV6-5 and TRBJ2-3, with TRBD2 matching 7 bases. The V segment lost 4 bases and the J segment 1 base; nucleotides outside the gene matches: 8. Per germline, CDR1 MNHEY and CDR2 SVGAGI. The CDR3 is 16 residues long.

As concerns this clone: Other DNA sequences of this sample code for an identical CDR3. The CDR3 DNA reads as TGTGCCAGCAGCCCCCCTAGTCGCTACGAGCAGTACTTC. Its translation is CASSPPSRYEQYF. This chain uses TRBV28 with TRBJ2-7; D not certain. Looked up from germline, CDR1 is MDHEN and CDR2 is SYDVKM. Trimming took off 6 bases at V and 3 bases at J, with 12 bases between the two ends. The CDR3 runs 13 residues.

This clone was detected a few times. J is TRBJ2-1 and V is TRBV21-1; the table gives TRBD2 as D, unverified against the DNA. TRBV21-1 counts as a pseudogene. The CDR3 has 14 amino acids. CDR3 amino acids: CASSGSVPYNEQFF. CDR3 DNA sequence: TGTGCCAGCAGCGGTAGTGTCCCTTACAATGAGCAGTTCTTC.

This clone was counted between two and nine times. The chain has TRBV9 and TRBJ1-4; 9 bases are a match to TRBD1. CDR1 is SGDLS and CDR2 is YYNGEE in the germline V gene. This CDR3 is 14 amino acids long. J lost 8 bases, V lost 3 bases, and 5 bases had no gene match. The CDR3 region is CASSAGQGREKLFF. The CDR3 DNA sequence: TGTGCCAGCAGCGCCGGACAGGGGAGGGAAAAACTGTTTTTT.

The chain couples TRBV7-2 to TRBJ2-1, with unresolved D. The V gene lost 3 bases and the J gene lost 0 bases, with 12 bases spanning the gap. The CDR3 loop spans 16 amino acids. The germline CDR1 and CDR2 sequences are SGHTA and FQGNSA. CDR3 sequence (DNA): TGTGCCAGCAGCTTCGTCGCCTCGAGCTCCTACAATGAGCAGTTCTTC. Its protein is CASSFVASSSYNEQFF.

The V call is TRBV6-5, the J call TRBJ1-1, with D possibly being TRBD1 (5 bases). This CDR3 spans 14 amino acids. Germline V gives CDR1 MNHEY, CDR2 SVGAGI. Between the trimmed V and J ends, which lost 2 bases and 1 base, there was a span of 8 bases. CDR3 loop: CASSYDRSNTEAFF. The DNA for the CDR3 is TGTGCCAGCAGTTACGACAGATCGAACACTGAAGCTTTCTTT.

Worth noting for this clone: The sample contains more than one DNA sequence encoding this CDR3. The chain joins TRBV18 to TRBJ2-7; 10 bases are a match to TRBD1. The CDR3 runs to 15 residues. Germline-derived CDR1 and CDR2 are KGHSH and LQKENI. J gave up 2 bases and V 3 bases, and 4 bases lay outside the gene matches. This CDR3 reads CASSPPGQGAYEQYF. The CDR3 nucleotides read TGTGCCAGCTCACCCCCAGGACAGGGGGCCTACGAGCAGTACTTC.

There are a few counts of this clone. The gene calls are TRBV7-9 and TRBJ1-6; 10 bases fit TRBD1. This CDR3 has 16 amino acids. Germline values: CDR1 SEHNR, CDR2 FQNEAQ (reference sequence). V lost 5 bases and J lost 3; bases outside the gene matches: 4. The CDR3 region has the DNA TGTGCCAGCAGCCCGGGACAGGGGAGCTATAATTCACCCCTCCACTTT. It codes for CASSPGQGSYNSPLHF.

This chain links TRBV7-3 with TRBJ2-1; D is possibly TRBD2 (5 bases). The germline CDR1 and CDR2 sequences are SGHTA and FQGTGA. This CDR3 spans 16 amino acids. Between the trimmed V and J ends, which lost 5 bases and 6 bases, there was a span of 20 bases. DNA of the CDR3: TGTGCCAGCAGCACCCCAGCGGACCCGCTCGGCAATGAGCAGTTCTTC. Translated, it gives CASSTPADPLGNEQFF.

The chain carries TRBV10-1 and TRBJ2-3, with 11 bases that match TRBD2. Germline values: CDR1 WNHNN, CDR2 SYGVQD (reference sequence). The CDR3 has 13 amino acids. J gave up 9 bases and V 2 bases, and 1 base lay outside the gene matches. CDR3 sequence reads: CASSEGTSGTQYF. The CDR3 region has the DNA TGCGCCAGCAGTGAGGGGACTAGCGGAACGCAGTATTTT.

This sequence joins TRBV10-3 and TRBJ1-2; D remains unclear. The V gene lost 0 bases and the J gene lost 3 bases, with 11 bases spanning the gap. Germline CDR1 and CDR2: ENHRY and SYGVKD. The CDR3 is 15 residues long. The chain's CDR3 is CAISESWARDYGYTF. The CDR3 DNA reads TGTGCCATCAGTGAGTCATGGGCGAGGGACTATGGCTACACCTTC.

The rearrangement uses TRBV4-2 and TRBJ2-7, with D possibly being TRBD1 (5 bases). Germline lookup yields CDR1 LGHNA and CDR2 YNFKEQ. CDR3 length: 16 amino acids. The V end was cut by 1 base, the J end by 1 base, with 14 bases between. CDR3 residues: CASSQGLGRPSYEQYF. CDR3 bases: TGTGCCAGCAGCCAAGGATTGGGGCGTCCTTCCTACGAGCAGTACTTC.

This chain uses TRBV28 with TRBJ2-6, with TRBD2 as a possible D gene (7 bases). The V end lost 6 bases, the J end lost 1 base, and 19 bases lay between the germline ends. Germline V gives CDR1 MDHEN, CDR2 SYDVKM. This CDR3 comprises 18 residues. This CDR3 reads CASSPSGGVGSGANVLTF. In DNA, the CDR3 is TGTGCCAGCAGCCCATCGGGGGGCGTAGGGTCTGGGGCCAACGTCCTGACTTTC.

V and J are TRBV10-1 and TRBJ2-7, with D perhaps TRBD1 (6 bases). This CDR3 spans 14 amino acids. Germline values: CDR1 WNHNN, CDR2 SYGVQD (reference sequence). V was shortened by 0 bases and J by 3 bases, with 9 bases between the two germline ends. This CDR3 reads CASSESRGRYEQYF. The CDR3 DNA sequence: TGCGCCAGCAGTGAGTCCAGGGGCCGCTACGAGCAGTACTTC.

The rearrangement links TRBV7-2 to TRBJ2-7; 9 bases match TRBD1. From germline, CDR1 is SGHTA and CDR2 FQGNSA. Germline trimming cut 6 bases from V and 2 bases from J; bases unmatched to any gene: 17. The CDR3 contains 18 residues. CDR3 DNA sequence: TGTGCCAGCAGTTTGAGAGCCTCCCGGGACAGGGTGCCCTACGAGCAGTACTTC. Translated, it gives CASSLRASRDRVPYEQYF.

The chain links TRBV2 to TRBJ1-5, with 7 nucleotides matching TRBD1. J lost 1 base, V lost 2 bases, and 2 bases had no gene match. The CDR3 contains 15 residues. Germline V gives CDR1 SNHLY, CDR2 FYNNEI. The CDR3 DNA follows: TGTGCCAGCAGTGAATTGACAGGGAGCAATCAGCCCCAGCATTTT. Protein sequence: CASSELTGSNQPQHF.

The V and J genes are TRBV7-6 and TRBJ2-2; TRBD1 agrees at 7 bases. V was clipped by 4 bases and J by 0 bases; unmatched bases: 2. Looked up from germline, CDR1 is SGHVS and CDR2 is FNYEAQ. The CDR3 runs 15 residues. The CDR3 region is CASSSGTANTGELFF. The CDR3, as DNA: TGTGCCAGCAGCTCAGGGACAGCGAACACCGGGGAGCTGTTTTTT.

This clone appeared a few times. The chain combines TRBV28 with TRBJ1-6; D not resolved. Germline-derived CDR1 and CDR2 are MDHEN and SYDVKM. CDR3 length: 17 residues. Trimming took off 5 bases at V and 5 bases at J, with 19 bases between the two ends. CDR3 region: CASSPTPTSWDNSPLHF. The CDR3 DNA is TGTGCCAGCAGTCCAACCCCGACAAGCTGGGATAATTCACCCCTCCACTTT. The full variable domain, completed using reference TRBV28 and TRBJ1-6, is DVKVTQSSRYLVKRTGEKVFLECVQDMDHENMFWYRQDPGLGLRLIYFSYDVKMKEKGDIPEGYSVSREKKERFSLILESASTNQTSMYLCASSPTPTSWDNSPLHFGNGTRLTVT.

This clone appeared a few times. V and J are TRBV19 and TRBJ2-1; TRBD2 aligns across 10 bases. This CDR3 comprises 15 residues. J gave up 8 bases and V 5 bases, and 9 bases lay outside the gene matches. Germline V lookup: CDR1 LNHDA, CDR2 SQIVND (reference sequence). The CDR3 nucleotides read TGTGCCAGTAGTGGGGCGGGACTAGCGAATGATGAGCAGTTCTTC. This gives the protein CASSGAGLANDEQFF.

This chain links TRBV27 with TRBJ1-1; 7 nucleotides agree with TRBD1. V was clipped by 6 bases and J by 0 bases; unmatched bases: 10. The CDR3 has 16 amino acids. Germline V lookup: CDR1 MNHEY, CDR2 SMNVEV (reference sequence). For the CDR3, the DNA is TGTGCCAGCAGCTTAGGGTACGACAGGGTGAACACTGAAGCTTTCTTT. Amino acid sequence: CASSLGYDRVNTEAFF.